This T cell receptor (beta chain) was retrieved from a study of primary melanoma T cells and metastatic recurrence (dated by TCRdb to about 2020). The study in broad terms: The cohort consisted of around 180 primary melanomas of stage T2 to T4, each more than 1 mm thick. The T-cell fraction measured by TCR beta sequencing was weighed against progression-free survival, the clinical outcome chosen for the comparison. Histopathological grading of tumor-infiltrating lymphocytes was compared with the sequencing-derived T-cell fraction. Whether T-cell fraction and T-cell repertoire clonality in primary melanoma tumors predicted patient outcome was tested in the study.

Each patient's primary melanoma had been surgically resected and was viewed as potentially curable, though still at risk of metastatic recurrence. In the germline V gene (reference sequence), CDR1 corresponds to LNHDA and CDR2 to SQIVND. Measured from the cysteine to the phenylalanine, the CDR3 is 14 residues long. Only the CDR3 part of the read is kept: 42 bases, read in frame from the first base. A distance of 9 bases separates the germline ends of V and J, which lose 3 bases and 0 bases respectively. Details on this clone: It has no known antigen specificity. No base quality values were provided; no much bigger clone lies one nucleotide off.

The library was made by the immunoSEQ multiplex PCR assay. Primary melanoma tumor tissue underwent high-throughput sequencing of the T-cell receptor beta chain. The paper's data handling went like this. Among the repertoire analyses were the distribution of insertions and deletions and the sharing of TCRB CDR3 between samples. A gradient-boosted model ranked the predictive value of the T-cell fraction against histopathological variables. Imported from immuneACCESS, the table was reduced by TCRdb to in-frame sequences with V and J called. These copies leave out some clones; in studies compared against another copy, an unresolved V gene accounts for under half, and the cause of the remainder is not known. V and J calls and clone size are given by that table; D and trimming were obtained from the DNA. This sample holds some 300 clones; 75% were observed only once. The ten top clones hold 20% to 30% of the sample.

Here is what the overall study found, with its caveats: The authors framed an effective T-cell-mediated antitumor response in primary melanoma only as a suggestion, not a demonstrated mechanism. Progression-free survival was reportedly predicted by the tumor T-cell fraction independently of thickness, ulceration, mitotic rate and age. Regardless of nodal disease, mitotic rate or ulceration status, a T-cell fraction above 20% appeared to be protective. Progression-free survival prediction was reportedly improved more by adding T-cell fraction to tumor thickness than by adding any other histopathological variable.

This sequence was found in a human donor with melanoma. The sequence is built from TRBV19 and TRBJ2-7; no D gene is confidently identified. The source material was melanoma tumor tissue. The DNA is TGTGCCAGTAGTATCGGCAGGATCTCCTACGAGCAGTACTTC. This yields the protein CASSIGRISYEQYF. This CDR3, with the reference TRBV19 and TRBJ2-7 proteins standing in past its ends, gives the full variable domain DGGITQSPKYLFRKEGQNVTLSCEQNLNHDAMYWYRQDPGQGLRLIYYSQIVNDFQKGDIAEGYSVSREKKESFPLTVTSAQKNPTAFYLCASSIGRISYEQYFGPGTRLTVT.